This T cell receptor beta chain is drawn from a study of shared clonotypes between healthy human individuals. At the level of the study: The donor group consisted of a couple of women and a few men, aged 18 to 49. Study results and caveats: Non-shared clonotypes displayed generation probabilities falling below those of clonotypes present in all four donors.

Details on this clone: The antigen is not known.

Trimming pared 1 base from V and 6 bases from J, leaving 12 bases between. The CDR3 totals 14 residues. CDR1 is GTSNPN and CDR2 is SVGIG in the germline V gene (reference sequence). Sequencing was performed with immunoSEQ multiplex PCR; in TCRdb, only in-frame clones are kept and a portion is missing. The sample includes 2 million to 2.5 million clones, around 95% seen only once; the top ten take roughly 0.13%. Material: naive CD4+ T cells sorted from blood. Subset reported: CD45RA+ positively selected. The sequence derives from a man in his late teens or twenties in good health. The chain links TRBV30 to TRBJ1-4; TRBD1 is a possible D gene (5 bases). The CDR3 bases are TGTGCCTGGAGTGAGTCAGGGTTGTATGAAAAACTGTTTTTT. Its protein product is CAWSESGLYEKLFF.